This T cell receptor (beta chain) was recorded in a study of shared clonotypes between healthy human individuals. Findings of the study overall: The authors expected sequencing depth to affect clonotype sharing among donors.

As defined, naive CD8 cells were CD45RO-negative and positively selected for CCR7, with terminally differentiated effector memory CD45RA+ cells excluded. As to this clone: Its antigen is still unknown.

V dropped 5 bases and J dropped 2 bases, with 16 bases sitting between them. Germline values: CDR1 SGHVS, CDR2 FQNEAQ. The CDR3 has 15 residues. Original data processing: Junction-only sequences without quality scores were provided by ImmunoSEQ, so filtering was different. Method: immunoSEQ multiplex PCR; TCRdb's copy keeps in-frame clones and lacks some. That table gives V, J and clone size, and the DNA gave D and trimming. Among hundreds of thousands of clones listed, 96% were seen once. The receptor comes from a woman in her thirties in good health. V is TRBV7-8 and J is TRBJ2-7; D possibly corresponds to TRBD2 (6 bases). The sample comprised naive CD8+ T cells sorted from blood. CDR3: CASSVLARGTYEQYF. The CDR3 DNA reads as TGTGCCAGCAGCGTTCTAGCGAGAGGTACCTACGAGCAGTACTTC. The full variable domain, rest sourced from reference TRBV7-8 and TRBJ2-7, is GAGVSQSPRYKVAKRGQDVALRCDPISGHVSLFWYQQALGQGPEFLTYFQNEAQLDKSGLPSDRFFAERPEGSVSTLKIQRTQQEDSAVYLCASSVLARGTYEQYFGPGTRLTVT.